The entry below describes one T cell receptor (beta chain). No antigen is known for it. Trimming pared 0 bases from V and 6 bases from J, leaving 9 bases between. The CDR3 runs 13 residues. Germline values: CDR1 SGHRS, CDR2 YFSETQ. This sample is part of a study of shared clonotypes between healthy human individuals. Whole-study context: The study drew on a couple of women and a few men aged 18 to 49 as donors. Per-donor plates numbered three CD4 naive, three CD4 memory, two CD8 naive and one CD8 memory. Overall study findings and caveats: Apart from blood, nothing was sampled; tissue repertoires likely differ.

There were only Caucasian adults among the donors, and all lived in Nashville, Tennessee. Only in-frame clones appear in the TCRdb table, and some are missing; sequencing was by immunoSEQ multiplex PCR. The sample gives roughly 530,000 clones, 90% to 97% of which show up once; 0.055% to 0.075% is in the top ten. The rearrangement uses TRBV5-1 and TRBJ1-2; D gene uncertain. The sequence was obtained from a woman aged 25-40 years in good health. The sequenced sample was naive CD4+ T cells sorted from blood. Subset defined: CD45RA+ positively selected. Written as DNA, the CDR3 is TGCGCCAGCAGCTTGGGTCAGCCCAATGGCTACACCTTC. This codes for CASSLGQPNGYTF.